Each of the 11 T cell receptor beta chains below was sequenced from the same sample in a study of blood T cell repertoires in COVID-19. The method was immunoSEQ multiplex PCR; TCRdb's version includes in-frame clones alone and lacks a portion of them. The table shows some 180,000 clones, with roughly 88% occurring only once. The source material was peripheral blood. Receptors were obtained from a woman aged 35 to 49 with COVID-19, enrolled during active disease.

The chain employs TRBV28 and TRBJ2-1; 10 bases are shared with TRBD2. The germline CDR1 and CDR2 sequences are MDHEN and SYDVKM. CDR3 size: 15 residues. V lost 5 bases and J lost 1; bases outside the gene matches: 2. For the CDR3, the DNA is TGTGCCAGCAGTGGTAGCGGGAGGTCCTACAATGAGCAGTTCTTC. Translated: CASSGSGRSYNEQFF.

The CDR3 DNA sequence: TGTGCCAGCACCTCGGGAGTCCAGGAGCAGTTCTTC. It is translated as CASTSGVQEQFF. V is TRBV28 and J is TRBJ2-1; D may be TRBD2 (6 bases). The CDR3 runs to 12 residues. Trimming removed 7 bases at V and 10 bases at J, with 14 bases between. Germline CDR1 is MDHEN and CDR2 is SYDVKM.

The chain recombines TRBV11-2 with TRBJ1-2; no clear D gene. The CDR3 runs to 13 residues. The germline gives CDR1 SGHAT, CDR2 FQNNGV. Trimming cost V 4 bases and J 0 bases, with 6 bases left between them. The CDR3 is CASSWPTNYGYTF. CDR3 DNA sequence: TGTGCCAGCAGCTGGCCGACTAACTATGGCTACACCTTC.

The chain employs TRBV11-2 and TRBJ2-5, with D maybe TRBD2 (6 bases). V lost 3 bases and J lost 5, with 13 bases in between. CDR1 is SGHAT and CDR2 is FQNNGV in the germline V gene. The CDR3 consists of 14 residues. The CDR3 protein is CASSFAGSMETQYF. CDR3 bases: TGTGCCAGCAGCTTTGCGGGGAGTATGGAGACCCAGTACTTC.

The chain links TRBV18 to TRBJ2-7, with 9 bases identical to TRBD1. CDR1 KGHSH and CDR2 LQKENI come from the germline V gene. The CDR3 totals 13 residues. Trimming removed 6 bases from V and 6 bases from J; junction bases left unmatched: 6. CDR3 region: CASSRDRAVEQYF. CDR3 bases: TGTGCCAGCTCCCGGGACAGGGCGGTCGAGCAGTACTTC.

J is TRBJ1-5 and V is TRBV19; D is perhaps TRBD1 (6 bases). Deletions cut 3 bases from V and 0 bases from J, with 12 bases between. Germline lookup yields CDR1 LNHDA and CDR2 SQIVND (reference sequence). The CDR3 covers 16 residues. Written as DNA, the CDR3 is TGTGCCAGTAGTATTGGACAGCAGTATAGCAATCAGCCCCAGCATTTT. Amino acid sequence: CASSIGQQYSNQPQHF.

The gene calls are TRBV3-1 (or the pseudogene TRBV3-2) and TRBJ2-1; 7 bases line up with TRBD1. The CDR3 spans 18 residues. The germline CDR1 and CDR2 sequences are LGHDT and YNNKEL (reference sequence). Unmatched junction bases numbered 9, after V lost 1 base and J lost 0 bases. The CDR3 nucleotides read TGTGCCAGCAGCCAAGTAACCTCCGGGACAGCCTCCTACAATGAGCAGTTCTTC. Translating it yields CASSQVTSGTASYNEQFF.

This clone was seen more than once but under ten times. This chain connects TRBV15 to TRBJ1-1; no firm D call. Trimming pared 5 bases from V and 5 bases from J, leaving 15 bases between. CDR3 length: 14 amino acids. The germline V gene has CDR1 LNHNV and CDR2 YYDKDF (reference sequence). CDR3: CATSLDGGGTEAFF. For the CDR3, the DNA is TGTGCCACCAGCTTAGACGGCGGAGGGACTGAAGCTTTCTTT.

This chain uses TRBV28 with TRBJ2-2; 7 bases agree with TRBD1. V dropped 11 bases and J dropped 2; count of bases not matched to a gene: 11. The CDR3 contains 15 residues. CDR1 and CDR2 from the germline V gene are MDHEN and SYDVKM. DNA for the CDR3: TGTGCCCGGAAGCCAGGGGGTGCCAACACCGGGGAGCTGTTTTTT. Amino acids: CARKPGGANTGELFF.

The CDR3 spells CASSYDRQGVEKLFF. The CDR3 coding sequence is TGTGCCAGCAGTTACGACCGACAGGGGGTTGAAAAACTGTTTTTT. The chain is built from TRBV6-6 and TRBJ1-4; 9 bases match TRBD1. CDR3 length equals 15 residues. Trimming took 2 bases from V and 7 from J; bases not matched to a gene: 5. Germline lookup yields CDR1 MNHNY and CDR2 SVGAGI (reference sequence).

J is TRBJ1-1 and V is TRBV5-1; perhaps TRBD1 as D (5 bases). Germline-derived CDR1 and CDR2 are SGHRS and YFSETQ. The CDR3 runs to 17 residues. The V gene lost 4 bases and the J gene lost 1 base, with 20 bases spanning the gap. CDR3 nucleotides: TGCGCCAGCAGCCCTACGGCTGAAGGGGTCCAGAACACTGAAGCTTTCTTT. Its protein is CASSPTAEGVQNTEAFF.